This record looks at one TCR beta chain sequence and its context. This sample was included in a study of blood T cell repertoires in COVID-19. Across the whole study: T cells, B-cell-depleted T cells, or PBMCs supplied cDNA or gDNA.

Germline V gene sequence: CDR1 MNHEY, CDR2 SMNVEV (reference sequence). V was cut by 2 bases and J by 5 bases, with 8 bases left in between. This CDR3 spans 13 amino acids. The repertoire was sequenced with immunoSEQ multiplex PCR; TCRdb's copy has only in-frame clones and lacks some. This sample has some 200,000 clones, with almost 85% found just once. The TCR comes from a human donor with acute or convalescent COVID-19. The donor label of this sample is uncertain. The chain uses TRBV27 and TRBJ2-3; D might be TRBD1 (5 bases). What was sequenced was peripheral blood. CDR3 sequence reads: CASSLRTGDTQYF. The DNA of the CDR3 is TGTGCCAGCAGTTTACGTACAGGAGATACGCAGTATTTT.